This TCR beta chain was profiled in a study of control samples from healthy donors and cancer patients. The CDR3 spans 14 residues. V was trimmed by 6 bases and J by 0 bases, leaving 10 bases between them. CDR1 and CDR2 from the germline V gene are ENHRY and SYGVKD. This table comes from immunoSEQ multiplex PCR, and its TCRdb copy is limited to in-frame clones, with some not included. The profile shows more than 15,000 clones, 88% of them singletons. This clone was detected only a few times. V gene TRBV10-3 combines with J gene TRBJ2-3, with D unresolved. Input material: PBMCs. This TCR was sampled from a woman aged 55-69 years with head and neck cancer. The CDR3 loop is CAIRAVSSTDTQYF. The CDR3, as DNA: TGTGCCATCAGGGCGGTTTCTAGCACAGATACGCAGTATTTT.